These 27 T cell receptor beta chains came from one sample sequenced in a study of control samples from healthy donors and cancer patients. This table comes from immunoSEQ multiplex PCR, and its TCRdb copy is limited to in-frame clones, with some not included. The profile shows about 58,000 clones, 94% of them singletons. Sequencing was performed on blood. Receptor source: a man between 25 and 39 years old in good health.

This clone is a singleton in its sample. The gene calls are TRBV11-3 and TRBJ2-3, with a possible D match to TRBD1 (6 bases). The CDR3 has 15 amino acids. V gave up 3 bases and J gave up 2 bases, with 12 bases separating them. CDR1 SGHNT and CDR2 YENEEA come from the germline V gene. CDR3 region: CASSFQGTHTDTQYF. The CDR3 nucleotides read TGTGCCAGCAGCTTCCAGGGGACACACACAGATACGCAGTATTTT.

This clone turned up a few times. V is TRBV5-1 and J is TRBJ2-2, with D possibly being TRBD1 or TRBD2 (5 bases each). The CDR3 is made up of 14 amino acids. The germline V gene has CDR1 SGHRS and CDR2 YFSETQ. The ends were cut back, 5 bases at V and 5 bases at J, with 13 bases in the middle. The CDR3 DNA sequence: TGCGCCAGCAGGGTCCAGGGACCGACCGGGGAGCTGTTTTTT. This translates into CASRVQGPTGELFF.

This clone was picked up one time. This chain uses TRBV5-1 with TRBJ2-3, with TRBD2 matching over 15 bases. Germline CDR1 and CDR2: SGHRS and YFSETQ. The CDR3 length is 18 residues. V lost 4 bases, J lost 4 bases, and 10 bases stayed unmatched. In DNA form, the CDR3 reads TGCGCCAGCAGCCCTCGGACTAGCGGGAGGGCCGGGGCAGATACGCAGTATTTT. Translating it yields CASSPRTSGRAGADTQYF.

The CDR3 DNA reads as TGTGCCAGCAGCTCCCTGGACGAGCAGTACTTC. Amino acids: CASSSLDEQYF. The V and J genes are TRBV11-2 and TRBJ2-7; unclear D gene. Between the trimmed V and J ends, which lost 4 bases and 5 bases, there was a span of 6 bases. The CDR3 is 11 residues long. Germline CDR1 is SGHAT and CDR2 is FQNNGV.

This rearrangement joins TRBV27 to TRBJ2-1; 7 bases match TRBD2. CDR3 size: 13 residues. Germline CDR1 and CDR2: MNHEY and SMNVEV (reference sequence). The junction had 6 bases not matched to a gene; V was cut back by 5 bases and J by 8 bases. The CDR3 here is CASSTVTSHEQFF. The DNA for the CDR3 is TGTGCCAGCAGTACCGTGACTAGCCATGAGCAGTTCTTC.

V and J are TRBV18 and TRBJ1-6; 9 bases fit TRBD1. This CDR3 has 14 amino acids. The germline V gene encodes CDR1 KGHSH and CDR2 LQKENI. V gave up 8 bases and J gave up 7 bases; unmatched junction bases: 6. This CDR3 is CASEGQGGNSPLHF. Written as DNA, the CDR3 is TGTGCCAGCGAGGGACAGGGTGGAAATTCACCCCTCCACTTT.

The CDR3 DNA is TGTGCCAGCAAGGGGGTAGACACTGAAGCTTTCTTT. Translating gives CASKGVDTEAFF. V gene TRBV7-3 combines with J gene TRBJ1-1; D perhaps matches TRBD1 (6 bases). The V gene's germline CDR1 is SGHTA and CDR2 FQGTGA. V gave up 7 bases and J gave up 3 bases, with 9 bases separating them. The CDR3 has 12 amino acids.

The chain uses TRBV7-9 and TRBJ1-1, with TRBD1 as a possible D gene (5 bases). Looked up from germline, CDR1 is SEHNR and CDR2 is FQNEAQ (reference sequence). Trimming left V 5 bases short and J 1 base short, with 11 bases between. CDR3 length: 14 residues. This CDR3 is CASSVGAGNTEAFF. In nucleotides, the CDR3 is TGTGCCAGCAGCGTAGGGGCCGGGAACACTGAAGCTTTCTTT.

The genes are TRBV6-5 and TRBJ1-5; TRBD1 aligns across 7 bases. Germline V gene sequence: CDR1 MNHEY, CDR2 SVGAGI. The ends lost 6 bases at V and 0 bases at J; junction bases unmatched: 2. The CDR3 consists of 14 residues. The CDR3 DNA follows: TGTGCCAGCAGAACAGGGGCTAGCAATCAGCCCCAGCATTTT. It translates to CASRTGASNQPQHF.

As DNA, the CDR3 is TGTGCCACCAGCGGGAGAACACTCAGCTCTGGAAACACCATATATTTT. The encoded protein is CATSGRTLSSGNTIYF. This rearrangement joins TRBV15 to TRBJ1-3; no reliable D call. Trimming shortened V by 5 bases and J by 0 bases, and 14 bases separated the two germline ends. The CDR3 runs 16 residues. The germline V gene encodes CDR1 LNHNV and CDR2 YYDKDF (reference sequence).

V is TRBV6-2 or TRBV6-3 and J is TRBJ2-1; 8 bases map to TRBD2. Germline V gene sequence: CDR1 MNHEY, CDR2 SVGEGT. The CDR3 runs 15 residues. Losses at the gene ends were 5 bases for V and 6 bases for J; bases not matched to a gene: 9. CDR3 in amino acids: CASSPNLGLVNEQFF. The CDR3 nucleotides are TGTGCCAGCAGTCCGAACCTGGGACTAGTCAATGAGCAGTTCTTC.

J is TRBJ2-7 and V is TRBV30; 8 nucleotides agree with TRBD1. The junction had 2 bases not matched to a gene; V was cut back by 4 bases and J by 6 bases. Germline assignment: CDR1 GTSNPN and CDR2 SVGIG (reference sequence). The CDR3 spans 11 residues. This chain's CDR3 is CAWKTGAEQYF. The DNA for the CDR3 is TGTGCCTGGAAGACAGGGGCCGAGCAGTACTTC.

The rearrangement uses TRBV27 and TRBJ2-3; 9 nucleotides line up with TRBD2. The CDR3 has 12 amino acids. Trimming took 4 bases from V and 13 from J; bases not matched to a gene: 6. The germline V gene encodes CDR1 MNHEY and CDR2 SMNVEV (reference sequence). In nucleotides, the CDR3 is TGTGCCAGCAGTTCCACCGGGACTAGCAAGTATTTT. Residues: CASSSTGTSKYF.

This sequence joins TRBV18 and TRBJ2-5; D remains ambiguous. CDR3 length: 13 residues. Trimming removed 2 bases at V and 2 bases at J, with 6 bases between. The germline V gene encodes CDR1 KGHSH and CDR2 LQKENI. In DNA, the CDR3 is TGTGCCAGCTCACCAGTGGGTCAAGAGACCCAGTACTTC. Protein sequence: CASSPVGQETQYF.

The chain links TRBV19 to TRBJ1-3; tentative D call: TRBD1 (5 bases). The V end was cut by 3 bases, the J end by 0 bases, with 12 bases between. This CDR3 is 16 amino acids long. Per the germline V gene, CDR1 is LNHDA and CDR2 is SQIVND (reference sequence). The CDR3 DNA is TGTGCCAGTAGTATCGGGGACTTACTCTCTGGAAACACCATATATTTT. Residues: CASSIGDLLSGNTIYF.

The chain has TRBV19 and TRBJ1-6; 8 bases line up with TRBD1. With V trimmed by 3 bases and J by 12 bases, 10 bases remained unmatched. Germline V gene lookup returns CDR1 LNHDA and CDR2 SQIVND (reference sequence). The CDR3 runs to 15 residues. The CDR3 nucleotides read TGTGCCAGTAGTATCAGGACAGGGATGTTTCGACCCCTCCACTTT. Translation: CASSIRTGMFRPLHF.

This clone was observed a handful of times. The chain has TRBV18 and TRBJ2-5, with 7 bases identical to TRBD1. The CDR3 is made up of 16 amino acids. Germline loops: CDR1 KGHSH, CDR2 LQKENI. Trimming removed 4 bases from V and 4 bases from J; junction bases left unmatched: 12. CDR3 residues: CASSRNTGDGRETQYF. The CDR3 region has the DNA TGTGCCAGCTCACGGAACACAGGGGATGGTAGAGAGACCCAGTACTTC.

The V call is TRBV7-7, the J call TRBJ2-1; 11 nucleotides align to TRBD1. The CDR3 extends over 15 amino acids. The germline CDR1 and CDR2 sequences are SSHAT and FNYEAQ (reference sequence). Germline trimming cut 1 base from V and 5 bases from J; bases unmatched to any gene: 1. In DNA, the CDR3 is TGTGCCAGCAGCTTAGGGACAGGGGGCCACAATGAGCAGTTCTTC. As protein: CASSLGTGGHNEQFF.

This chain uses TRBV3-1 (or the pseudogene TRBV3-2) with TRBJ2-7; weak D call: TRBD2 (5 bases). V was pared by 1 base and J by 3 bases, with 25 bases between. This CDR3 has 19 amino acids. Germline loops: CDR1 LGHDT, CDR2 YNNKEL (reference sequence). CDR3 protein: CASSQAGRSSNGENYEQYF. The CDR3, as DNA: TGTGCCAGCAGCCAAGCCGGACGCTCAAGTAACGGGGAAAACTACGAGCAGTACTTC.

The chain has TRBV13 and TRBJ2-5; D perhaps matches TRBD1 (5 bases). CDR3 length: 14 residues. Germline V CDR1 and CDR2: PRHDT, FYEKMQ (reference sequence). Deletions cut 4 bases from V and 1 base from J, with 10 bases between. Written as DNA, the CDR3 is TGTGCCAGCAGCTCCATCCAGGGCCAAGAGACCCAGTACTTC. This encodes CASSSIQGQETQYF.

The rearrangement uses TRBV5-5 and TRBJ1-1; D gene unclear. This CDR3 is 14 amino acids long. The germline gives CDR1 SGHKS, CDR2 YYEKEE (reference sequence). Trimming removed 0 bases at V and 0 bases at J, with 6 bases between. CDR3 bases: TGTGCCAGCAGCTTGGTACAGCTGAACACTGAAGCTTTCTTT. Amino acids: CASSLVQLNTEAFF. The full variable domain, its missing parts supplied by reference TRBV5-5 and TRBJ1-1, is DAGVTQSPTHLIKTRGQQVTLRCSPISGHKSVSWYQQVLGQGPQFIFQYYEKEERGRGNFPDRFSARQFPNYSSELNVNALLLGDSALYLCASSLVQLNTEAFFGQGTRLTVV.

The V and J genes are TRBV18 and TRBJ2-5; 9 nucleotides align to TRBD2. CDR1 and CDR2 (germline): KGHSH, LQKENI. CDR3 length equals 17 residues. Germline trimming cut 8 bases from V and 2 bases from J; bases unmatched to any gene: 15. This CDR3 is CASLTNNPSGAQETQYF. CDR3 sequence (DNA): TGTGCCAGCCTCACCAATAATCCTAGCGGGGCACAAGAGACCCAGTACTTC.

This clone was observed a handful of times. The chain carries TRBV5-1 and TRBJ2-2; 7 nucleotides match TRBD2. Trimming cost V 4 bases and J 7 bases; bases outside gene matches: 7. The CDR3 totals 14 residues. The germline CDR1 and CDR2 sequences are SGHRS and YFSETQ. CDR3 in DNA: TGCGCCAGCAGCGGGAGGGGAATAGACGGGGAGCTGTTTTTT. Its translation is CASSGRGIDGELFF.

The chain is built from TRBV19 and TRBJ1-3; D uncertain. V lost 5 bases, J lost 0 bases, and 11 bases lay in between. Per germline, CDR1 LNHDA and CDR2 SQIVND (reference sequence). The CDR3 has 15 amino acids. The CDR3 region is CASSSMGGSGNTIYF. The CDR3 DNA reads TGTGCCAGTAGTTCTATGGGAGGCTCTGGAAACACCATATATTTT.

The table lists this clone with a count of one. The V call is TRBV14, the J call TRBJ1-5; D gene ambiguous. CDR1 and CDR2 from the germline V gene are SGHDN and FVKESK. This CDR3 contains 13 residues. The V gene lost 3 bases and the J gene lost 5 bases, with 8 bases spanning the gap. The chain's CDR3 is CASSQAAHQPQHF. CDR3 in DNA: TGTGCCAGCAGCCAGGCGGCCCATCAGCCCCAGCATTTT. Supplemented by reference TRBV14 and TRBJ1-5, the full variable domain reads EAGVTQFPSHSVIEKGQTVTLRCDPISGHDNLYWYRRVMGKEIKFLLHFVKESKQDESGMPNNRFLAERTGGTYSTLKVQPAELEDSGVYFCASSQAAHQPQHFGDGTRLSIL.

V usage is TRBV30 and J usage is TRBJ2-5; D is perhaps TRBD2 (5 bases). Germline CDR1 and CDR2: GTSNPN and SVGIG (reference sequence). This CDR3 is 14 amino acids long. V lost 1 base and J 1 base, leaving 10 bases between the germline ends. The CDR3 loop is CAWSAPGSQETQYF. The CDR3 region has the DNA TGTGCCTGGAGTGCCCCGGGAAGCCAAGAGACCCAGTACTTC.

CDR3 nucleotide sequence: TGTGCCAGTAATTCCGGAGGGGGAGAGACCCAGTACTTC. It codes for CASNSGGGETQYF. This chain uses TRBV19 with TRBJ2-5; tentatively, D is TRBD1 or TRBD2 (6 bases each). CDR3 size: 13 residues. The V gene lost 7 bases and the J gene lost 4 bases, with 13 bases spanning the gap. Germline assignment: CDR1 LNHDA and CDR2 SQIVND (reference sequence).